This is a list of T cell receptor beta chains from one sample in a study of cytomegalovirus exposure and HLA in healthy donors. Here immunoSEQ multiplex PCR was the method, and the copy in TCRdb shows in-frame clones only, minus some. The data show 90,000 to 120,000 clones, with over 65% seen just once and around 15% held by the top ten. The sample taken for sequencing was PBMCs. The receptor source for this set is a woman in her 40s in good health and CMV-seropositive. Each CDR3 is given without its conserved first and last residue. Each record gives: J gene, D gene, V gene, CDR3 protein. D genes are given only for firm matches.

j_call: TRBJ1-6; d_call: .; v_call: TRBV6-5; cdr3_aa: ASSAGYMNNSPLH
j_call: TRBJ2-5; d_call: .; v_call: TRBV5-5; cdr3_aa: ASSLAGLQETQY
j_call: TRBJ2-6; d_call: .; v_call: TRBV5-6; cdr3_aa: ASSRGGGSGANVLT
j_call: TRBJ1-5; d_call: TRBD1; v_call: TRBV19; cdr3_aa: ASSTHRQGPQEQPQH
j_call: TRBJ2-1; d_call: .; v_call: TRBV4-1; cdr3_aa: ASSQRGGSGNEQF
j_call: TRBJ1-4; d_call: .; v_call: TRBV2; cdr3_aa: ASRQTNEKLF
j_call: TRBJ2-1; d_call: .; v_call: TRBV25-1; cdr3_aa: ASSELIEQF
j_call: TRBJ1-4; d_call: .; v_call: TRBV2; cdr3_aa: ASSRGQHRPEKLF
j_call: TRBJ1-2; d_call: TRBD1; v_call: TRBV6-1; cdr3_aa: ASSQQGQGYGYT
j_call: TRBJ1-4; d_call: .; v_call: TRBV5-1; cdr3_aa: ASSSGLFLDVEKLF
j_call: TRBJ1-1; d_call: TRBD1; v_call: TRBV27; cdr3_aa: ASSDRAVREAF
j_call: TRBJ1-5; d_call: .; v_call: TRBV7-9; cdr3_aa: ASSLTGNQPQH
j_call: TRBJ1-1; d_call: .; v_call: TRBV6-5; cdr3_aa: AIKTGSTEAF
j_call: TRBJ2-5; d_call: TRBD2; v_call: TRBV30; cdr3_aa: AWSSGGQETQY
j_call: TRBJ1-2; d_call: .; v_call: TRBV6-5; cdr3_aa: ASSAGVYGYT
j_call: TRBJ2-1; d_call: TRBD2; v_call: TRBV5-1; cdr3_aa: ASSLQSGGDEQF
j_call: TRBJ1-1; d_call: .; v_call: TRBV2; cdr3_aa: ASELGLGLRAF
j_call: TRBJ2-7; d_call: TRBD1; v_call: TRBV30; cdr3_aa: AWGGTGSYEQY
j_call: TRBJ1-4; d_call: .; v_call: TRBV30; cdr3_aa: AWSGRVFDEKLF
j_call: TRBJ2-1; d_call: .; v_call: TRBV7-9; cdr3_aa: ASSLSRSNEQF
j_call: TRBJ2-5; d_call: TRBD1; v_call: TRBV7-9; cdr3_aa: ASSLGWEAGGLEETQY
j_call: TRBJ1-1; d_call: TRBD1; v_call: TRBV29-1; cdr3_aa: SARTGTDTEAF
j_call: TRBJ1-2; d_call: .; v_call: TRBV4-3; cdr3_aa: ASSLGQNYGYT
j_call: TRBJ2-1; d_call: TRBD2; v_call: TRBV6-1; cdr3_aa: ASSPSGVGYEQF
j_call: TRBJ2-3; d_call: TRBD1; v_call: TRBV10-3; cdr3_aa: ASKPGTGWADTQY
j_call: TRBJ2-5; d_call: .; v_call: TRBV30; cdr3_aa: AWSPNKGVGETQY
j_call: TRBJ1-1; d_call: TRBD1; v_call: TRBV10-3; cdr3_aa: AISVTGGNTEAF
j_call: TRBJ1-4; d_call: TRBD1; v_call: TRBV2; cdr3_aa: ASSERQGSSEKLF
j_call: TRBJ2-7; d_call: .; v_call: TRBV30; cdr3_aa: AWSSSPGEQY
j_call: TRBJ1-4; d_call: TRBD1; v_call: TRBV4-2; cdr3_aa: ASSQGQGATNEKLF
j_call: TRBJ1-4; d_call: TRBD1; v_call: TRBV19; cdr3_aa: ASISPGQSNEKLF
j_call: TRBJ1-5; d_call: .; v_call: TRBV30; cdr3_aa: AWSADRDSYSNQPQH
j_call: TRBJ2-1; d_call: .; v_call: TRBV18; cdr3_aa: ASLTDPGNEQF
j_call: TRBJ1-5; d_call: TRBD1; v_call: TRBV29-1; cdr3_aa: SAQGDSGNQPQH
j_call: TRBJ2-3; d_call: .; v_call: TRBV5-1; cdr3_aa: ASSPTASSTDTQY
j_call: TRBJ2-5; d_call: .; v_call: TRBV9; cdr3_aa: ASSDQGLSQETQY
j_call: TRBJ2-3; d_call: TRBD2; v_call: TRBV4-2; cdr3_aa: ASSQEPPSGGTDTQY
j_call: TRBJ1-6; d_call: .; v_call: TRBV30; cdr3_aa: AWSKTSWQLSSYNSPLH
j_call: TRBJ2-7; d_call: TRBD2; v_call: TRBV29-1; cdr3_aa: SVAGGKHEQY
j_call: TRBJ2-1; d_call: .; v_call: TRBV7-9; cdr3_aa: ASSPQGLLLSYNEQF
j_call: TRBJ2-1; d_call: TRBD2; v_call: TRBV5-1; cdr3_aa: ASSRGLDNYNEQF
j_call: TRBJ1-6; d_call: .; v_call: TRBV7-2; cdr3_aa: ASSFSGVNSPLH
j_call: TRBJ1-1; d_call: .; v_call: TRBV27; cdr3_aa: ASSLTLRTEAF
j_call: TRBJ1-2; d_call: .; v_call: TRBV19; cdr3_aa: ASNQGSYGYT
j_call: TRBJ1-1; d_call: TRBD1; v_call: TRBV6-5; cdr3_aa: ASRTGGTEAF
j_call: TRBJ2-7; d_call: TRBD1; v_call: TRBV5-4; cdr3_aa: ASSLVAGTGVRYEQY
j_call: TRBJ1-1; d_call: TRBD1; v_call: TRBV6-1; cdr3_aa: ASSAGQRIFEAF
j_call: TRBJ2-1; d_call: TRBD2; v_call: TRBV5-6; cdr3_aa: ASGPGAGGYNEQF
j_call: TRBJ1-5; d_call: TRBD1; v_call: TRBV4-3; cdr3_aa: ASSPRQGYSNQPQH
j_call: TRBJ2-7; d_call: TRBD1; v_call: TRBV5-6; cdr3_aa: ASSWGQGAREQY